This T cell receptor (beta chain) emerged from a study of CD8 T cells in Susac syndrome. RNA in amounts of roughly 0.45 to 1 ug was reverse transcribed with random hexamers. Across 54 Vbeta and 13 Jbeta, TCR beta CDR3 was amplified with immunoSEQ multiplex PCR. Each CDR3 protein gets one entry after TCRdb re-called the immunoSEQ multiplex PCR reads with MiXCR. This sample carries some 120,000 distinct CDR3 sequences, 90% to 95% of them seen once, and the ten largest clones take roughly 0.087%. This CDR3 is 14 amino acids long. The germline V gene encodes CDR1 MNHEY and CDR2 SVGAGI. Trimming cost V 6 bases and J 3 bases, with 15 bases left between them.

The chain employs TRBV6-5 and TRBJ2-7; perhaps TRBD1 as D (5 bases). This TCR was sampled from a human donor in good health. The specimen was CD4+ T cells from PBMCs. In nucleotides, the CDR3 is TGTGCCAGCAGACCTAGACAGAACTACTACGAGCAGTACTTC. It translates to CASRPRQNYYEQYF.